This T cell receptor beta chain was identified in a study of blood T cell repertoires in COVID-19. The CDR3 loop spans 14 amino acids. V was clipped by 3 bases and J by 2 bases, with 8 bases between them. Germline assignment: CDR1 LNHDA and CDR2 SQIVND (reference sequence). Assay used: immunoSEQ multiplex PCR; TCRdb lists only in-frame clones, some missing. The sample holds about 180,000 clones, about 75% seen once. J is TRBJ1-5 and V is TRBV19, with D possibly being TRBD1 (5 bases). This TCR came from a woman in her 70s with acute or convalescent COVID-19. The sample was peripheral blood. The CDR3 here is CASSIVTGNQPQHF. The CDR3 region has the DNA TGTGCCAGTAGTATCGTGACAGGCAATCAGCCCCAGCATTTT. Combining the CDR3 with reference TRBV19 and TRBJ1-5 gives the whole variable domain DGGITQSPKYLFRKEGQNVTLSCEQNLNHDAMYWYRQDPGQGLRLIYYSQIVNDFQKGDIAEGYSVSREKKESFPLTVTSAQKNPTAFYLCASSIVTGNQPQHFGDGTRLSIL.